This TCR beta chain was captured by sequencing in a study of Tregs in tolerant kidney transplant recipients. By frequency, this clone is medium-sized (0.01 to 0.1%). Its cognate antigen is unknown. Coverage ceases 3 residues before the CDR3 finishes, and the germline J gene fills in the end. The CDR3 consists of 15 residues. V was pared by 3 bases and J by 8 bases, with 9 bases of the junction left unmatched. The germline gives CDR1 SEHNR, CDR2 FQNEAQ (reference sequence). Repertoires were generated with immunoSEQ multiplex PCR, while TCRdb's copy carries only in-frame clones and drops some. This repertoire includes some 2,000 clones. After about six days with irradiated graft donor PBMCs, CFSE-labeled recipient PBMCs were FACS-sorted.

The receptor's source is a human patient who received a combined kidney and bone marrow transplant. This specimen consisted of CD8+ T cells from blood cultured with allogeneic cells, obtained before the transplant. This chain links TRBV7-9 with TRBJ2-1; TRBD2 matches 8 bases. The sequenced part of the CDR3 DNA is TGTGCCAGCAGCTTTTCCAGACTAGCGTTCGATGAG. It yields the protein CASSFSRLAFDE. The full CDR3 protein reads CASSFSRLAFDEQFF.